The rows below give T cell receptor beta chains drawn from one sample of a study of T cells after yellow fever vaccination. TCRdb analysed the 5' RACE reads with MiXCR anew, one entry per CDR3 protein. The sample records some 300,000 distinct CDR3 sequences, less than 9.5% being singletons. Source: CD4+ T cells sorted from PBMCs, taken 5 days after the yellow fever booster vaccination. The receptors were gathered from a man aged 18 to 30 who received the YFV17D yellow fever vaccine. CDR3s include the opening cysteine and the closing phenylalanine or tryptophan. D genes are given only for firm matches. Clone size is stated in some rows and not others, as once, few, many or a class when expanded.

v_gene	j_gene	d_gene	abundance	CDR3aa	CDR3nt
TRBV7-9	TRBJ1-1	TRBD1	few	CASSFTGGETEAFF	TGTGCCAGCAGCTTCACAGGGGGCGAGACTGAAGCTTTCTTT
TRBV20-1	TRBJ1-6	NA	few	CSARETGINSPLHF	TGCAGTGCTAGAGAAACAGGGATCAATTCACCCCTCCACTTT
TRBV4-3	TRBJ2-1	TRBD1	many	CASSPGQGAGEQFF	TGCGCCAGCAGCCCGGGACAGGGGGCAGGTGAGCAGTTCTTC
TRBV12-3/TRBV12-4	TRBJ2-1	TRBD2	NA	CASELAGGQYNEQFF	TGTGCCAGCGAACTAGCGGGGGGGCAGTACAATGAGCAGTTCTTC
TRBV7-8	TRBJ1-6	NA	few	CASSLTGAYTYF	TGCGCCAGCAGCTTGACGGGCGCATACACTTACTTT
TRBV15	TRBJ1-1	TRBD1	NA	CATSRPDRGDGTEAFF	TGTGCCACCAGCAGACCAGACAGGGGGGACGGCACTGAAGCTTTCTTT
TRBV20-1	TRBJ2-3	NA	NA	CSAYDPGSDLDTQYF	TGCAGTGCTTATGATCCGGGATCAGACTTAGATACGCAGTATTTT
TRBV2	TRBJ1-2	TRBD1	NA	CAGQAQGDGYTF	TGTGCCGGACAGGCCCAAGGGGATGGCTACACCTTC
TRBV5-1	TRBJ2-7	TRBD1	few	CASSLGDRVGEQYF	TGCGCCAGCAGCTTGGGGGACAGGGTTGGGGAGCAGTACTTC
TRBV24-1	TRBJ1-4	NA	NA	CATSPARTKEKLFF	TGTGCCACCAGTCCGGCCAGGACGAAGGAAAAACTGTTTTTT
TRBV3-1	TRBJ2-5	NA	many	CASSPGPRETQYF	TGTGCCAGCAGCCCGGGACCCCGGGAGACCCAGTACTTC
TRBV4-3	TRBJ1-1	NA	few	CASSQDRGGSNTEAFF	TGCGCCAGCAGCCAAGACAGGGGCGGATCCAACACTGAAGCTTTCTTT
TRBV29-1	TRBJ2-5	NA	few	CSVASYQETQYF	TGCAGCGTTGCCTCGTACCAAGAGACCCAGTACTTC
TRBV4-1	TRBJ2-3	NA	many	CASSPVAREKGTDTQYF	TGCGCCAGCAGCCCCGTCGCCAGGGAAAAGGGAACAGATACGCAGTATTTT
TRBV5-1	TRBJ2-3	TRBD1	few	CASATTGGDTQYF	TGCGCCAGCGCTACCACAGGGGGAGATACGCAGTATTTT
TRBV12-3/TRBV12-4	TRBJ1-5	TRBD1	NA	CASRRRDSSNQPQHF	TGTGCCAGCAGAAGACGGGACAGCTCCAATCAGCCCCAGCATTTT
TRBV20-1	TRBJ1-1	NA	NA	CSLPNRDGNTEAFF	TGCAGTCTTCCAAACCGGGACGGCAACACTGAAGCTTTCTTT
TRBV5-6	TRBJ1-4	NA	NA	CASSLTRGTNEKLFF	TGTGCCAGCAGCTTGACGAGGGGGACTAATGAAAAACTGTTTTTT
TRBV12-3/TRBV12-4	TRBJ2-7	TRBD1	few	CASLPTRTGYHEQYF	TGTGCCAGCCTCCCGACCCGGACAGGGTATCACGAGCAGTACTTC
TRBV19	TRBJ2-1	TRBD2	NA	CASSMLAGNYNEQFF	TGTGCCAGTAGTATGCTAGCGGGGAACTACAATGAGCAGTTCTTC
TRBV20-1	TRBJ2-7	TRBD1	few	CSADRTGNEQYF	TGCAGTGCGGATCGGACAGGGAACGAGCAGTACTTC
TRBV5-4	TRBJ2-3	NA	few	CASSSGEGADTQYF	TGTGCCAGCAGCTCAGGGGAAGGGGCAGATACGCAGTATTTT
TRBV5-1	TRBJ1-1	NA	few	CASSLVLGTGNTEAFF	TGCGCCAGCAGCTTGGTACTTGGGACGGGGAACACTGAAGCTTTCTTT
TRBV20-1	TRBJ2-1	NA	many	CSARPMDYLNEQFF	TGCAGTGCTAGACCCATGGACTACCTTAATGAGCAGTTCTTC